This entry is about one TCR beta chain. Its antigen remains unidentified. The data derive from a study of OX40 agonist ivuxolimab in advanced cancers. Turning to the study itself: Males comprised approximately 81% of the group, whose mean age was around 62 years (range about 20 to 79). Enrollees could have had prior anti-PD-1, anti-PD-L1 or anti-CTLA-4 therapy, which about 40% had received.

Clones were read by immunoSEQ multiplex PCR, and TCRdb kept only the in-frame ones, dropping some. The sample lists fewer than 25,000 clones; approximately 85% were seen once. CDR3 length: 14 amino acids. V lost 4 bases, J lost 4 bases, and 14 bases lay in between. Germline V gives CDR1 SGHVS, CDR2 FQNEAQ. Study results and limitations: No determination was made of the antigen specificity of the expanded peripheral T cells. It was also the case that some nonresponders had low normalized T-cell clonal expansion.

This receptor was identified in an adult with an advanced solid tumor such as melanoma, head and neck, liver or kidney cancer. The rearrangement links TRBV7-8 to TRBJ2-7; TRBD1 is a possible D gene (6 bases). This sample comprised CD4+ or CD8+ T cells sorted from blood, obtained in a trial of the OX40 agonist ivuxolimab. CDR3 amino acids: CASSSRDNRYEQYF. CDR3 sequence (DNA): TGTGCCAGCAGCTCCCGGGACAACCGTTACGAGCAGTACTTC.